This record covers a single T cell receptor beta chain. This sample is drawn from a study of blood T cell repertoires in COVID-19. The data were produced by immunoSEQ multiplex PCR, yet TCRdb's version contains in-frame clones alone and is incomplete. The data contain about 120,000 clones, approximately 85% of them singletons. Sequenced material: peripheral blood. This receptor was taken from a human donor in a cohort sampled during active COVID-19.

The CDR3 coding sequence is TGCGCCAGCAGCTTTCCAGGGCTGTTTGTGACCGGGGAGCTGTTTTTT. Amino acid sequence: CASSFPGLFVTGELFF. The chain employs TRBV5-1 and TRBJ2-2; maybe TRBD1 (5 bases). The length of the CDR3 is 16 residues. Germline CDR1 and CDR2: SGHRS and YFSETQ. Trimming stripped 2 bases from V and 5 bases from J, with 16 bases between.